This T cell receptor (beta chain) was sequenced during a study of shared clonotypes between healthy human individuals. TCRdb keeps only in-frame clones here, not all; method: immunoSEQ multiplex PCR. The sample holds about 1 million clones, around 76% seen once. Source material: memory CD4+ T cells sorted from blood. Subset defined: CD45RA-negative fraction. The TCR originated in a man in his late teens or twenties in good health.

The DNA for the CDR3 is TGTGCCAGCAGCCAAGGGGGACTAGGCACAGATACGCAGTATTTT. It specifies CASSQGGLGTDTQYF. This chain uses TRBV14 with TRBJ2-3, with 8 bases matching TRBD2. Germline assignment: CDR1 SGHDN and CDR2 FVKESK. J gave up 1 base and V 1 base, and 1 base lay outside the gene matches. This CDR3 has 15 residues.